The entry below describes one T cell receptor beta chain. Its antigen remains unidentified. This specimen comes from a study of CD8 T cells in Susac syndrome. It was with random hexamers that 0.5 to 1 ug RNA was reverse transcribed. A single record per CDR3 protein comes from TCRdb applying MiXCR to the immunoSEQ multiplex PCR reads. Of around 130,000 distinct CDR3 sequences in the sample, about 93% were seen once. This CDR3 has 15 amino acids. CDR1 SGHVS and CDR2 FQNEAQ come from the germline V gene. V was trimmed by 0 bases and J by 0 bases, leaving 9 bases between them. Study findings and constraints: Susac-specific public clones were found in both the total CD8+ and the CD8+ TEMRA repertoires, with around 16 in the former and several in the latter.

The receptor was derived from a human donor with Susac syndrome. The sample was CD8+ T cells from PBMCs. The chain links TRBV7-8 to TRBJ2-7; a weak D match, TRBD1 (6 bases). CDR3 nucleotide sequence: TGTGCCAGCAGCTTAGCAGGGGGTTACTCCTACGAGCAGTACTTC. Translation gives CASSLAGGYSYEQYF.